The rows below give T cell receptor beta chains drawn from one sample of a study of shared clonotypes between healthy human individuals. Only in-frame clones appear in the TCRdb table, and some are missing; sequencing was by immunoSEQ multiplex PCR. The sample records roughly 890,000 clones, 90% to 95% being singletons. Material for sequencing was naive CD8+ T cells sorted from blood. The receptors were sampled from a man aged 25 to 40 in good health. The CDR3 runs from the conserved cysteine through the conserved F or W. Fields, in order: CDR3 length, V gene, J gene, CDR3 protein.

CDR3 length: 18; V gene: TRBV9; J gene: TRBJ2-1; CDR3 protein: CASSGFLAENGHPNEQFF
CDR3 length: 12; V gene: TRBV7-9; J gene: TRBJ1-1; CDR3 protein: CASSTGGTEAFF
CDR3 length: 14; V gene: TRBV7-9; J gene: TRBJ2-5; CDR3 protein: CASSLVPQAETQYF
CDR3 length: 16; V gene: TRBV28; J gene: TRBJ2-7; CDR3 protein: CASSFSTSGLTYEQYF
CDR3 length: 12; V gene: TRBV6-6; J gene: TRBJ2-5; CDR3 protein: CASSDSQETQYF
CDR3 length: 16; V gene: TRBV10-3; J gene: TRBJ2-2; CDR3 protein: CATKTPVARKTGELFF
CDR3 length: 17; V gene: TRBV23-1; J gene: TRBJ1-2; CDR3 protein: CASSQCSFSGSNYGYTF
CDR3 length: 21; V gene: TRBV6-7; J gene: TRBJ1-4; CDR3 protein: CASSRVRKLCRVVGRDEKLFF
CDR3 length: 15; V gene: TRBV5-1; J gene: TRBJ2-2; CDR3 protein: CASSLSTSYTGELFF
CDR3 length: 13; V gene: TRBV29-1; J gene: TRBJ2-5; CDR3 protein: CSVAGPLGETQYF
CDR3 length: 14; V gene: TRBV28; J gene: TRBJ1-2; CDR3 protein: CASSGYRGLYGYTF
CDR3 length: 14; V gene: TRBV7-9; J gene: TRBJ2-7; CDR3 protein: CASGGLAASYEQYF
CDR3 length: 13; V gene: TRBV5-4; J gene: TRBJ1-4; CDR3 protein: CASSLWGDEKLFF
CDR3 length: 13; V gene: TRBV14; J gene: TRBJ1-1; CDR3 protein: CASSQEKNTEAFF
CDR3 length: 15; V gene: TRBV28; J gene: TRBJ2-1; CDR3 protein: CASSSGTASYNEQFF
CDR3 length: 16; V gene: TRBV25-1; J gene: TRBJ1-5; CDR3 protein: CASSDSSQGSNQPQHF
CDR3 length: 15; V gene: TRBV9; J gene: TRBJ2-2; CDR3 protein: CASSVARRGTGELFF
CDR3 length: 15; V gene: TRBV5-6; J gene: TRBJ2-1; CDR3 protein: CASSLAGVGYNEQFF
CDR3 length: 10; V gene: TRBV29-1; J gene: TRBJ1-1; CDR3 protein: CSVRGTEAFF
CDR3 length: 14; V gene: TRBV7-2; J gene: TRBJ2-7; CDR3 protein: CASSLGLGTYEQYF
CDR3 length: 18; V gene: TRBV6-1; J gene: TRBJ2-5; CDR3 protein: CASSEVGDRGPRSETQYF
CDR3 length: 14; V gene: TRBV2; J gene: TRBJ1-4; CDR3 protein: CASLGDTRGEKLFF
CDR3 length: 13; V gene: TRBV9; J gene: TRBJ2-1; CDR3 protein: CASSVVSEGGQFF
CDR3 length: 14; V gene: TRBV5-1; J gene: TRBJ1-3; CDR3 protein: CASSPTVSGNTIYF
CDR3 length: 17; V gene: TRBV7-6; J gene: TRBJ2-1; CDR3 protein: CASSLGTSVRFDNEQFF
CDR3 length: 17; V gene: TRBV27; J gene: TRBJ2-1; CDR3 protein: CASSLLTSGRVYNEQFF
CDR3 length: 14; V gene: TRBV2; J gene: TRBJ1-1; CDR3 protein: CASTRYSENTEAFF
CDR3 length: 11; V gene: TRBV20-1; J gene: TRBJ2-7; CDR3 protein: CSAQQGNEQYF
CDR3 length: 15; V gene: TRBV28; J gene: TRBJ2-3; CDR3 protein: CASSLGTLGTDTQYF
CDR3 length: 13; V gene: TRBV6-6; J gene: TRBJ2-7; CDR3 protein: CASSMRSTYEQYF
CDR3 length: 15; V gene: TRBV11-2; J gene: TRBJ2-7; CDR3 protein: CASSFDREVVYEQYF
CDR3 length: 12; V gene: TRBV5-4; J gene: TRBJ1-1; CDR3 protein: CASSYENTEAFF
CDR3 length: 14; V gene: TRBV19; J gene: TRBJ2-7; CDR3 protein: CASGLTGVPYEQYF
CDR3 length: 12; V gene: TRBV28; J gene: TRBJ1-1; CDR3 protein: CASAITGLEAFF
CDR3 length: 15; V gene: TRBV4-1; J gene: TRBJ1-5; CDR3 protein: CASSQPDRGLQPQHF
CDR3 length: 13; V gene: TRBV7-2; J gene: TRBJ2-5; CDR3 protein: CASSLGTIETQYF
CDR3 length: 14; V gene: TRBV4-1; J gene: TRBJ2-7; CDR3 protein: CASSLGGSSYEQYF
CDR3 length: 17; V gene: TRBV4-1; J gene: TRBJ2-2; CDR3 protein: CASSQEYASMNTGELFF
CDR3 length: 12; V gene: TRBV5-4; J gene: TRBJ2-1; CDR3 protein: CASTPYGSEQFF
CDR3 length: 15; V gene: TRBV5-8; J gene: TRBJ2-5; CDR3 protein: CASSPGLAGEETQYF
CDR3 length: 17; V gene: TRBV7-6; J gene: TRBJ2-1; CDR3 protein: CASSPRVGLAGTDEQFF